What follows are 15 T cell receptor beta chains derived from one specimen sequenced in a study of cytomegalovirus exposure and HLA in healthy donors. PCR used 60 Vbeta primers and 13 Jbeta primers. TCRdb's table, derived via immunoSEQ multiplex PCR, lists solely in-frame clones and lacks some. The sample has 130,000 to 150,000 clones; approximately 80% are singletons. The sample consisted of PBMCs. The source is a man in his forties or fifties in good health and CMV-seropositive.

This sequence joins TRBV27 and TRBJ2-1; 8 bases are a match to TRBD1. V lost 8 bases and J lost 2; bases outside the gene matches: 8. The CDR3 is made up of 15 amino acids. From germline, CDR1 is MNHEY and CDR2 SMNVEV (reference sequence). DNA of the CDR3: TGTGCCAGCGGAACTACAGGGGGGACCTACAATGAGCAGTTCTTC. It translates to CASGTTGGTYNEQFF.

The CDR3 coding sequence is TGTGCCAGCAGCCCCAGGACTAGCGGGGGGGCGAATACGCAGTATTTT. Its translation is CASSPRTSGGANTQYF. The chain employs TRBV13 and TRBJ2-3; TRBD2 aligns across 15 bases. The CDR3 has 16 amino acids. Germline-derived CDR1 and CDR2 are PRHDT and FYEKMQ (reference sequence). J gave up 7 bases and V 5 bases, and 7 bases lay outside the gene matches.

J is TRBJ1-5 and V is TRBV6-1; TRBD1 agrees at 9 bases. Germline V CDR1 and CDR2: MNHNS, SASEGT. This CDR3 is 14 amino acids long. J gave up 7 bases and V 6 bases, and 7 bases lay outside the gene matches. The CDR3 DNA reads as TGTGCCAGCAGAAACAGGGGGCCGGGGCAGCCCCAGCATTTT. Its protein is CASRNRGPGQPQHF.

This chain links TRBV5-1 with TRBJ2-3, with TRBD2 matching over 13 bases. This CDR3 is built from 16 residues. V lost 3 bases to trimming and J lost 4 bases; unmatched junction nucleotides: 5. The germline V gene has CDR1 SGHRS and CDR2 YFSETQ. For the CDR3, the DNA is TGCGCCAGCAGCTCCGGACTAGCGGGAGCTTCAGATACGCAGTATTTT. This gives the protein CASSSGLAGASDTQYF.

The chain couples TRBV2 to TRBJ1-4; 11 bases are a match to TRBD1. The V gene's germline CDR1 is SNHLY and CDR2 FYNNEI. V shed 6 bases, J shed 10 bases, and the junction held 1 base outside the gene matches. The CDR3 contains 12 residues. Here the CDR3 reads CASRGTGGKLFF. CDR3 coding DNA: TGTGCCAGCAGAGGGACAGGGGGAAAACTGTTTTTT.

The chain links TRBV7-2 to TRBJ1-5; D ambiguous. Trimming removed 5 bases from V and 4 bases from J, with 12 bases in between. Germline assignment: CDR1 SGHTA and CDR2 FQGNSA. The CDR3 is 14 residues long. As DNA, the CDR3 is TGTGCCAGCAGCCTCCAGGTAACTAATCAGCCCCAGCATTTT. Protein sequence: CASSLQVTNQPQHF. Full variable domain (rest looked up from reference TRBV7-2 and TRBJ1-5): GAGVSQSPSNKVTEKGKDVELRCDPISGHTALYWYRQSLGQGLEFLIYFQGNSAPDKSGLPSDRFSAERTGGSVSTLTIQRTQQEDSAVYLCASSLQVTNQPQHFGDGTRLSIL.

The chain has TRBV19 and TRBJ2-1; weak D call: TRBD2 (5 bases). Germline V lookup: CDR1 LNHDA, CDR2 SQIVND (reference sequence). Trimming stripped 7 bases from V and 4 bases from J, with 14 bases between. This CDR3 has 14 residues. The CDR3 DNA is TGTGCCAGTACCCCCTCGAGGGCGTACAATGAGCAGTTCTTC. Encoded protein: CASTPSRAYNEQFF.

The chain uses TRBV25-1 and TRBJ2-7; D is uncertain. CDR3 length equals 13 residues. V lost 10 bases to trimming and J lost 0 bases, with 13 bases between them. Germline values: CDR1 MGHDK, CDR2 SYGVNS. This CDR3 is CATESSYSYEQYF. The CDR3, as DNA: TGTGCCACCGAGTCCTCATACTCCTACGAGCAGTACTTC.

The chain is built from TRBV7-6 and TRBJ2-1; unclear D gene. Looked up from germline, CDR1 is SGHVS and CDR2 is FNYEAQ. The V gene lost 5 bases and the J gene lost 4 bases, with 6 bases spanning the gap. The CDR3 spans 12 residues. Here the CDR3 reads CASSHTYNEQFF. In nucleotides, the CDR3 is TGTGCCAGCAGCCATACTTACAATGAGCAGTTCTTC.

The chain carries TRBV6-4 and TRBJ2-3; a possible D gene is TRBD2 (7 bases). The CDR3 is 13 residues long. Germline lookup yields CDR1 MRHNA and CDR2 SNTAGT. V lost 6 bases, J lost 6 bases, and 13 bases lay in between. CDR3 loop: CASSPGGLDTQYF. CDR3 coding DNA: TGTGCCAGCAGCCCGGGGGGCTTGGATACGCAGTATTTT.

The chain employs TRBV2 and TRBJ1-2; 9 positions match TRBD1. From germline, CDR1 is SNHLY and CDR2 FYNNEI. The CDR3 runs 12 residues. J gave up 7 bases and V 10 bases, and 7 bases lay outside the gene matches. The CDR3 is CAIKDRGRGYTF. The CDR3 DNA is TGTGCCATCAAGGACAGGGGTCGTGGCTACACCTTC.

This chain links TRBV5-1 with TRBJ1-5; D unclear. Germline CDR1 is SGHRS and CDR2 is YFSETQ. Trimming left V 1 base short and J 5 bases short, with 7 bases between. This CDR3 is built from 13 residues. The CDR3 DNA reads TGCGCCAGCAGCTTGAAGGGAGATCAGCCCCAGCATTTT. This encodes CASSLKGDQPQHF. The full variable domain, completed using reference TRBV5-1 and TRBJ1-5, is KAGVTQTPRYLIKTRGQQVTLSCSPISGHRSVSWYQQTPGQGLQFLFEYFSETQRNKGNFPGRFSGRQFSNSRSEMNVSTLELGDSALYLCASSLKGDQPQHFGDGTRLSIL.

The CDR3 sequence: CASSFRVQGYYGYTF. The CDR3, as DNA: TGTGCCAGCAGTTTCCGGGTGCAGGGCTACTATGGCTACACCTTC. The chain carries TRBV28 and TRBJ1-2; D possibly corresponds to TRBD1 (5 bases). The V end was cut by 3 bases, the J end by 3 bases, with 14 bases between. The CDR3 is 15 residues long. CDR1 is MDHEN, CDR2 SYDVKM, per germline.

The chain uses TRBV11-2 and TRBJ2-7, with D maybe TRBD2 (5 bases). CDR1 and CDR2 from the germline V gene are SGHAT and FQNNGV. Deletions cut 0 bases from V and 6 bases from J, with 9 bases between. The CDR3 length is 13 residues. DNA for the CDR3: TGTGCCAGCAGCTTAGAATGGAGGAGCGAGCAGTACTTC. It yields the protein CASSLEWRSEQYF.

About this clone itself: This CDR3 is also generated by other DNA sequences in the sample. This rearrangement joins TRBV7-9 to TRBJ2-5; D might be TRBD1 (6 bases). Germline V gene sequence: CDR1 SEHNR, CDR2 FQNEAQ (reference sequence). CDR3 length equals 13 residues. V lost 1 base and J lost 4, with 7 bases in between. The CDR3 here is CASSLDRAETQYF. CDR3 DNA sequence: TGTGCCAGCAGCTTAGACAGGGCAGAGACCCAGTACTTC.